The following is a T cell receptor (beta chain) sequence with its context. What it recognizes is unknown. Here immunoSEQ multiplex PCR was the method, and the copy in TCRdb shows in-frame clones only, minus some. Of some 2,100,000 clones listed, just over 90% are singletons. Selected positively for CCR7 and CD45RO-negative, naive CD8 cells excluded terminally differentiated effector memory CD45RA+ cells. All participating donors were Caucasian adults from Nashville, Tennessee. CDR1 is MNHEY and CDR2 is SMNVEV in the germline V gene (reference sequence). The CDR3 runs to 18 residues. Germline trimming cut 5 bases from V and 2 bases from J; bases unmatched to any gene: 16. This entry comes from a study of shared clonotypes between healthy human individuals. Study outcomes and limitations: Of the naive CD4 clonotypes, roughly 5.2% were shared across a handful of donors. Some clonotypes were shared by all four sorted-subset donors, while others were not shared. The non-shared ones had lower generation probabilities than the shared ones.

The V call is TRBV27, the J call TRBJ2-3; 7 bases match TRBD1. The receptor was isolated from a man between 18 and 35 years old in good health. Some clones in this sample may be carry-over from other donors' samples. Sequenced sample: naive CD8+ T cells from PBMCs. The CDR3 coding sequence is TGTGCCAGCAGTCCCCCGTGGGGGACAGCAGAAGACACAGATACGCAGTATTTT. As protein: CASSPPWGTAEDTDTQYF.